This T cell receptor (beta chain) was captured by sequencing in a study of cytomegalovirus exposure and HLA in healthy donors. Regarding the study as a whole: Cytomegalovirus status was reportedly diagnosed by the classifier with high sensitivity and specificity. The finding came from a later analysis; first-cohort TCR clusters tended to co-occur in the 90 to 150 validation repertoires. While the bulk of TCR sequences proved rare, some public TCRs turned up in many donors.

A word on this clone: Its antigen is as yet unknown.

This CDR3 spans 15 amino acids. The trim removed 4 bases at V and 0 bases at J, leaving 5 bases unmatched. Germline CDR1 and CDR2: SGHAT and FQNNGV. Repertoires were generated with immunoSEQ multiplex PCR, while TCRdb's copy carries only in-frame clones and drops some. Among 150,000 to 200,000 clones listed, 80% to 90% were seen once. This clonotype originated in a woman in her 30s in good health and CMV-seronegative. The J gene is TRBJ2-7, the V gene TRBV11-2; the match to TRBD1 covers 8 bases. The specimen sequenced was PBMCs. In DNA form, the CDR3 reads TGTGCCAGCAGCTGGGACAGGTCTAGCTCCTACGAGCAGTACTTC. The encoded protein is CASSWDRSSSYEQYF.